This TCR beta chain was captured in a study of T cell responses to AZD1222 COVID-19 vaccine. Study-wide results and limits: It was only after the peak T cell response that any repertoires were sampled. Seropositive at baseline were only 5 to 7 AZD1222 recipients.

A note on this clone: Its antigen is unknown.

TCRdb keeps only in-frame clones here, not all; method: immunoSEQ multiplex PCR. The sample has around 130,000 clones, about 90% seen once. This receptor was taken from an adult who received the MenACWY meningococcal vaccine as a control. This specimen was peripheral blood, taken 28 days after the second dose of the MenACWY control vaccine.

The CDR3 reads CASALGGPDSPLHF. The CDR3 coding sequence is TGTGCCAGCGCCCTAGGGGGCCCCGATTCACCCCTCCACTTT. The rearrangement links TRBV25-1 to TRBJ1-6; 7 bases line up with TRBD1. This CDR3 comprises 14 residues. V was pared by 8 bases and J by 8 bases, with 9 bases of the junction left unmatched. Germline V gene sequence: CDR1 MGHDK, CDR2 SYGVNS. The variable domain in full, completed from reference TRBV25-1 and TRBJ1-6, reads EADIYQTPRYLVIGTGKKITLECSQTMGHDKMYWYQQDPGMELHLIHYSYGVNSTEKGDLSSESTVSRIRTEHFPLTLESARPSHTSQYLCASALGGPDSPLHFGNGTRLTVT.